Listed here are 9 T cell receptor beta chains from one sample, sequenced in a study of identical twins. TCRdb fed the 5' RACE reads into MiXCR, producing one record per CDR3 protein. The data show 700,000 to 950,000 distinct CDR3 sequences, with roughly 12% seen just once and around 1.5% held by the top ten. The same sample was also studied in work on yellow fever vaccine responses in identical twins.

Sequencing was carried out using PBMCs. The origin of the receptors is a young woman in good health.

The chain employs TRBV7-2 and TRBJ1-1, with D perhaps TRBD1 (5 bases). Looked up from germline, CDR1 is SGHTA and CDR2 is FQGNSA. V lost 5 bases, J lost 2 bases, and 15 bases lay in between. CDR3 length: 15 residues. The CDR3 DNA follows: TGTGCCAGCAGCCCGGGACTGTTACCCAACACTGAAGCTTTCTTT. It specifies CASSPGLLPNTEAFF.

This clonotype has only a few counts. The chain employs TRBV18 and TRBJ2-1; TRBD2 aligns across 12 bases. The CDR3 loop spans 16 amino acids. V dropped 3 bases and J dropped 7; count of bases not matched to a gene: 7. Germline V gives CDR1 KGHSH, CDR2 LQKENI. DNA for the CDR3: TGTGCCAGCTCACCCCCTAGCGGGGGGGTCTTTAATGAGCAGTTCTTC. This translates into CASSPPSGGVFNEQFF.

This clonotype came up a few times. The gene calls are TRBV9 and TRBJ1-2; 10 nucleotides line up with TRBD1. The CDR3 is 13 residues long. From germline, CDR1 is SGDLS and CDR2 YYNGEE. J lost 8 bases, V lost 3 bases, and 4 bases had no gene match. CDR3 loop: CASSGGQGVGYTF. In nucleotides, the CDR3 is TGTGCCAGCAGCGGCGGACAGGGGGTGGGCTACACCTTC.

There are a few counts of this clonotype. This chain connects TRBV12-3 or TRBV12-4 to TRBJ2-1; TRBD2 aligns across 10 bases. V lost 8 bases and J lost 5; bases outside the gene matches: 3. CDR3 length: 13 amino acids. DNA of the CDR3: TGTGCCAGCGTAGCGGGGGGCAACAATGAGCAGTTCTTC. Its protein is CASVAGGNNEQFF.

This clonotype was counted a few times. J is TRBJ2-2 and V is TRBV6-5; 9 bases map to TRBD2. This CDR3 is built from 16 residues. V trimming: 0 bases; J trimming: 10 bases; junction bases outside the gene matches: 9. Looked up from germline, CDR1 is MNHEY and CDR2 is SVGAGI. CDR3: CASSYSPAGGSLELFF. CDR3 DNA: TGTGCCAGCAGTTACTCACCAGCGGGAGGCTCCCTGGAGCTGTTTTTT.

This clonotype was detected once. The CDR3 DNA sequence: TGCAGTGCTTGGACTAGCGGGGGGTCCTCTGGGGCCAACGTCCTGACTTTC. This translates into CSAWTSGGSSGANVLTF. The chain uses TRBV20-1 and TRBJ2-6, with 14 bases that match TRBD2. CDR3 length: 17 amino acids. Germline lookup yields CDR1 DFQATT and CDR2 SNEGSKA (reference sequence). With 5 bases clipped from V and 0 bases from J, the junction kept 3 bases outside the gene matches.

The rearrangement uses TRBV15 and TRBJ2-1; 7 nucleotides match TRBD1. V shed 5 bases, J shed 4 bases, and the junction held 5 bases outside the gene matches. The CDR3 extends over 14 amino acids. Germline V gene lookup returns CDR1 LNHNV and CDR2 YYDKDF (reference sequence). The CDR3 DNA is TGTGCCACCAGCGGAAGGACAGGATACAATGAGCAGTTCTTC. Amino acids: CATSGRTGYNEQFF.

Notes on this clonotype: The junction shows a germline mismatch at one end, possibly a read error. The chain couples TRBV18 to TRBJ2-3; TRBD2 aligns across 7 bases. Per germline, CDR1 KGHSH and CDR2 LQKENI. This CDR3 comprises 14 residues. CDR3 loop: CASAPPRGTDTQYF. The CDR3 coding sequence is TGTGCCAGCGCACCCCCGCGGGGGACGGATACGCAGTATTTT.

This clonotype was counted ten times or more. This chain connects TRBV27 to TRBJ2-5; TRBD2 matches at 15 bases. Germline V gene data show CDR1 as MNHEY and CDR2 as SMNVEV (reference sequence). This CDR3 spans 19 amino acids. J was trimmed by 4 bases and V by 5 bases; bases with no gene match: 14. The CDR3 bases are TGTGCCAGCAGTCAATATGCTGGGACTAGCGGGAGGATGGGAGAGACCCAGTACTTC. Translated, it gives CASSQYAGTSGRMGETQYF.